What follows are 9 T cell receptor beta chains derived from one specimen sequenced in a study of T cell changes during pregnancy in multiple sclerosis. Clones were read by immunoSEQ multiplex PCR, and TCRdb kept only the in-frame ones, dropping some. The data contain 75,000 to 95,000 clones, approximately 90% of them seen just once; the ten biggest clones take up 0.95%. The sequencing here drew on peripheral blood, taken before pregnancy. The receptors stem from a female donor with multiple sclerosis, enrolled in a pregnancy study.

CDR3 residues: CASSLVVRGARDTQYF. The CDR3 DNA reads TGCGCCAGCAGCTTGGTTGTTCGGGGGGCAAGGGATACGCAGTATTTT. The chain has TRBV5-1 and TRBJ2-3; D perhaps matches TRBD2 (7 bases). The CDR3 length is 16 residues. V shed 0 bases and J shed 6 bases, with 17 bases lying between them. Germline values: CDR1 SGHRS, CDR2 YFSETQ.

This chain links TRBV9 with TRBJ2-7; TRBD2 matches 12 bases. The junction had 2 bases not matched to a gene; V was cut back by 0 bases and J by 4 bases. The CDR3 is made up of 15 amino acids. CDR1 and CDR2 from the germline V gene are SGDLS and YYNGEE. Here the CDR3 reads CASSVEGTSGYEQYF. The DNA for the CDR3 is TGTGCCAGCAGCGTAGAGGGGACTAGCGGGTACGAGCAGTACTTC.

This clone was detected once. V usage is TRBV5-1 and J usage is TRBJ2-2, with 12 bases identical to TRBD2. V shed 4 bases and J 5 bases; nucleotides not matched to a gene: 6. The CDR3 length is 16 residues. Germline V gene lookup returns CDR1 SGHRS and CDR2 YFSETQ. The CDR3 DNA reads as TGCGCCAGCAGCACCGGACTAGCGGGACCGACCGGGGAGCTGTTTTTT. This sequence encodes CASSTGLAGPTGELFF.

The rearrangement links TRBV18 to TRBJ2-4; 9 bases match TRBD1. This CDR3 region has 16 residues. Germline trimming cut 1 base from V and 2 bases from J; bases unmatched to any gene: 3. From germline, CDR1 is KGHSH and CDR2 LQKENI. Written as DNA, the CDR3 is TGTGCCAGCTCACCACGGGACAGGGTTTCCAAAAACATTCAGTACTTC. It specifies CASSPRDRVSKNIQYF. Filled out from reference TRBV18 and TRBJ2-4, the complete variable domain reads NAGVMQNPRHLVRRRGQEARLRCSPMKGHSHVYWYRQLPEEGLKFMVYLQKENIIDESGMPKERFSAEFPKEGPSILRIQQVVRGDSAAYFCASSPRDRVSKNIQYFGAGTRLSVL.

Only one count was recorded for this clone. CDR3 nucleotides: TGTGCCAGCAGCCACGGGACTCAAGAGACCCAGTACTTC. Translated, it gives CASSHGTQETQYF. This chain joins TRBV7-3 and TRBJ2-5; D perhaps matches TRBD2 (6 bases). In germline, CDR1 is SGHTA, CDR2 FQGTGA. The CDR3 length is 13 residues. V lost 5 bases and J 2 bases, leaving 9 bases between the germline ends.

The rearrangement uses TRBV10-3 and TRBJ1-1, with a weak D call TRBD1 (6 bases). The CDR3 is 12 residues long. CDR1 and CDR2 (germline): ENHRY, SYGVKD. Trimming pared 7 bases from V and 1 base from J, leaving 7 bases between. DNA of the CDR3: TGTGCCATCATGACAGGGAACACTGAAGCTTTCTTT. It specifies CAIMTGNTEAFF.

V and J are TRBV7-9 and TRBJ1-6, with unresolved D. This CDR3 is 16 amino acids long. Germline-derived CDR1 and CDR2 are SEHNR and FQNEAQ (reference sequence). The V end lost 5 bases, the J end lost 9 bases, and 20 bases lay between the germline ends. The CDR3 DNA is TGTGCCAGCAGCGGAGGACGTGCGGCCCTGGGTTCACCCCTCCACTTT. Its translation: CASSGGRAALGSPLHF.

The rearrangement links TRBV4-1 to TRBJ2-1, with a possible D match to TRBD1 (5 bases). This CDR3 spans 16 amino acids. Germline V gene lookup returns CDR1 MGHRA and CDR2 YSYEKL. V was cut by 0 bases and J by 2 bases, with 11 bases left in between. CDR3 nucleotide sequence: TGCGCCAGCAGCCAAGAGGCAGGGCGGACCTACAATGAGCAGTTCTTC. Translating it yields CASSQEAGRTYNEQFF.

This chain links TRBV29-1 with TRBJ2-7, with 7 bases fitting TRBD1. The CDR3 is made up of 15 amino acids. V was clipped by 6 bases and J by 3 bases; unmatched bases: 14. The germline V gene has CDR1 SQVTM and CDR2 ANQGSEA. CDR3 coding DNA: TGCAGCGTACATGATAGACAGGGTGGTATCTACGAGCAGTACTTC. This gives the protein CSVHDRQGGIYEQYF.